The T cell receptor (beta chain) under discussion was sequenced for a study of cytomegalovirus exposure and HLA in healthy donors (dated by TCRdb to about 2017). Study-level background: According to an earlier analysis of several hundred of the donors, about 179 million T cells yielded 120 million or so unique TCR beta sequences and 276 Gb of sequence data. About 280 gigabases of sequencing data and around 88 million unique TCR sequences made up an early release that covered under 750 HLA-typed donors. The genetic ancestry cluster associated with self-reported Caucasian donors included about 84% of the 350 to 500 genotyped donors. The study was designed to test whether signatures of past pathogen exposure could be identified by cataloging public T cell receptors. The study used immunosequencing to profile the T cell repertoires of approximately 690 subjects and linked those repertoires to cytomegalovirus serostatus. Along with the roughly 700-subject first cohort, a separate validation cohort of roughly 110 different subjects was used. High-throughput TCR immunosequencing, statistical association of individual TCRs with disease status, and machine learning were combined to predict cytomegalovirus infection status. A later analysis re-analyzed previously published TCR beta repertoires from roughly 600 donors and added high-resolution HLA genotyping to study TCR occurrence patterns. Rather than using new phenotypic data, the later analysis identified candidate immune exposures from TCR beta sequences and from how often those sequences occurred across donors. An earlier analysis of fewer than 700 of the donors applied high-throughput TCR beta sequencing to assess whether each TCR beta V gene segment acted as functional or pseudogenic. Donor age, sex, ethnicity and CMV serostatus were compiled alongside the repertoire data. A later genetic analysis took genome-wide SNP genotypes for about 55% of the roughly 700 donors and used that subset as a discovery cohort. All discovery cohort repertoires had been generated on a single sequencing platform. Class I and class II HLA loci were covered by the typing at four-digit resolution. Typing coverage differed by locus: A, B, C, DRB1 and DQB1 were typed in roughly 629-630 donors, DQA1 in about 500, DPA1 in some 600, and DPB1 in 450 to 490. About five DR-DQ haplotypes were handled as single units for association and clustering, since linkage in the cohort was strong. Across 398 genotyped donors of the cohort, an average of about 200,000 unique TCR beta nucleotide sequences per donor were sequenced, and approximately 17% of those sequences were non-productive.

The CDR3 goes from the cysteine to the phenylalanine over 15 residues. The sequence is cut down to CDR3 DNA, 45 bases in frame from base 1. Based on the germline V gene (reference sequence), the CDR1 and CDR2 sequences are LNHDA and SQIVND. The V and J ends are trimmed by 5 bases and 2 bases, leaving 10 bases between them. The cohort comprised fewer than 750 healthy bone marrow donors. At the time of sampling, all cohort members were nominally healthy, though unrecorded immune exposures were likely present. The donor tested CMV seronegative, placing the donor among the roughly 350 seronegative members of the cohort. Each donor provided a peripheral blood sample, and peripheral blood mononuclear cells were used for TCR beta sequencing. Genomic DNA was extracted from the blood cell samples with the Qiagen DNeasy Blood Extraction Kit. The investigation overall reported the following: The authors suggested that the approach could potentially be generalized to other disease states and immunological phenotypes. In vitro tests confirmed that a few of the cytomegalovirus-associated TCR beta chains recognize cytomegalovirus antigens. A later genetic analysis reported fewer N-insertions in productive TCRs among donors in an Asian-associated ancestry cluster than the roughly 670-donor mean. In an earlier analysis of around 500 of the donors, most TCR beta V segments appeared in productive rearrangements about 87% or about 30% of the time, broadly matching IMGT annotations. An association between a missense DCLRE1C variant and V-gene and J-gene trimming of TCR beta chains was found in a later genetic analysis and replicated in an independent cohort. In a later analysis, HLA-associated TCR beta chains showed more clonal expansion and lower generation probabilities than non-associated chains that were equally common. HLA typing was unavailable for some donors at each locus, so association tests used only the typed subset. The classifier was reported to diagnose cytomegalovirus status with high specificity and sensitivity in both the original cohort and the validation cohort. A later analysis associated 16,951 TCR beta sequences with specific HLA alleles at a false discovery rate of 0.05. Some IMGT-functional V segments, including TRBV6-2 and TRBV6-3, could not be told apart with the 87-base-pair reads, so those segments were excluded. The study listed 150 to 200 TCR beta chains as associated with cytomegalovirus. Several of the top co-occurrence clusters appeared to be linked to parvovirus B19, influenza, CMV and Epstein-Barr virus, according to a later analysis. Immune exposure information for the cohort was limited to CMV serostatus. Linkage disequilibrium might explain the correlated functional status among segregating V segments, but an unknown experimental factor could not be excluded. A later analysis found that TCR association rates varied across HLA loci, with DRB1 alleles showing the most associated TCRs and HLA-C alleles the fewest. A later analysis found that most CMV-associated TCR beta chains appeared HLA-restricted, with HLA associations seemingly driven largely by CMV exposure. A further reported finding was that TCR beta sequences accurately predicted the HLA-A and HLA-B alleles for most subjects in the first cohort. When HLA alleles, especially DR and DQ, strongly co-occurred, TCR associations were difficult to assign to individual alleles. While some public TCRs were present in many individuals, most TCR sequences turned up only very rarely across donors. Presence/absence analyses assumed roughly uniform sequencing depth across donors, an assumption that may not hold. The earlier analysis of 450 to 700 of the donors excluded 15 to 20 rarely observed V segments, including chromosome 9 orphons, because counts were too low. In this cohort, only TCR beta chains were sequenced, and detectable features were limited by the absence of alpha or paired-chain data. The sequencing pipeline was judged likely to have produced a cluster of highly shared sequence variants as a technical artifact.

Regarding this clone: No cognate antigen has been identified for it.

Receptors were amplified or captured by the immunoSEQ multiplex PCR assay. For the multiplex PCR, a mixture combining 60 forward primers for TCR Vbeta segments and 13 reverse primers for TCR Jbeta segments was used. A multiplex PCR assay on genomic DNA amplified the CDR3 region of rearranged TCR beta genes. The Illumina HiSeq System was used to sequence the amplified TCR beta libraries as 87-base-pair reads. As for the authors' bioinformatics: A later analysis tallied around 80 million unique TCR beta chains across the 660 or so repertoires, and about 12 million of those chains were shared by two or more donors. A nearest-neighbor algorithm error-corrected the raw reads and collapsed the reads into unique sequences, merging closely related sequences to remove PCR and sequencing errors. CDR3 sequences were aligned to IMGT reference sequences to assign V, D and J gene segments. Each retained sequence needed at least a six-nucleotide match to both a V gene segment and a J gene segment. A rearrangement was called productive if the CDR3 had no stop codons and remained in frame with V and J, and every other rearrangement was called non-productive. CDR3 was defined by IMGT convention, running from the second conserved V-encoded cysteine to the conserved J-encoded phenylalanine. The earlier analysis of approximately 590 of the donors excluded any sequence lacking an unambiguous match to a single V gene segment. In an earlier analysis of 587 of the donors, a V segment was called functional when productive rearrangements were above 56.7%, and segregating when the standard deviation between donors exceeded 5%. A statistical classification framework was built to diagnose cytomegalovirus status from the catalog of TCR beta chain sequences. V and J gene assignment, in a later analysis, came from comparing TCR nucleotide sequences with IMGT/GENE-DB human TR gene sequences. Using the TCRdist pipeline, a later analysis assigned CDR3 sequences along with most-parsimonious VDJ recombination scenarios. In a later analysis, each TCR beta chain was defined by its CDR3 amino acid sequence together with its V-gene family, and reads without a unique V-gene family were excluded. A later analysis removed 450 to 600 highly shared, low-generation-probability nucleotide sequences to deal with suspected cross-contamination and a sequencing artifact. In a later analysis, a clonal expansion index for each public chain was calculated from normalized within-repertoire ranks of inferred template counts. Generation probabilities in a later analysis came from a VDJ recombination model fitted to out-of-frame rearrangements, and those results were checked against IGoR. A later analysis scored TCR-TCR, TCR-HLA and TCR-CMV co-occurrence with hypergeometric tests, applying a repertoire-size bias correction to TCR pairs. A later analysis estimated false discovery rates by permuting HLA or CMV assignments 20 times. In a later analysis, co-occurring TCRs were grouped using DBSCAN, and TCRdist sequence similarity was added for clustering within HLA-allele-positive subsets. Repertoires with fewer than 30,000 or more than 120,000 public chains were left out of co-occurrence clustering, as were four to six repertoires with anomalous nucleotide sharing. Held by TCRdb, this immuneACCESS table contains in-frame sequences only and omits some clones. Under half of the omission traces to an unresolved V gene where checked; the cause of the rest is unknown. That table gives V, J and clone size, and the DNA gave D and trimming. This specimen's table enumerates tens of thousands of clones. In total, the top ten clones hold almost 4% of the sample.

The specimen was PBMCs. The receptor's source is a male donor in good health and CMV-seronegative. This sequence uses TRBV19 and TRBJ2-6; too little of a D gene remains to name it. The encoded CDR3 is CASSPYSAGANVLTF. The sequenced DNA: TGTGCCAGTAGTCCCTATTCGGCTGGGGCCAACGTCCTGACTTTC.